This record looks at one T cell receptor beta chain sequence and its context. Trimming cost V 5 bases and J 4 bases; bases outside gene matches: 2. This CDR3 region has 13 residues. Germline CDR1 reads MNHEY; CDR2 reads SMNVEV (reference sequence). Libraries were prepared by immunoSEQ multiplex PCR; TCRdb keeps only in-frame clonotypes and omits some of them. The table includes fewer than 250,000 clones, 92% detected once. This entry is derived from a study of blood T cell repertoires in COVID-19. The TCR originated in a young man with acute or convalescent COVID-19. The chain couples TRBV27 to TRBJ2-7, with 10 bases that match TRBD1. Material for sequencing was peripheral blood. The CDR3 spells CASSPGQGYEQYF. As DNA, the CDR3 is TGTGCCAGCAGTCCGGGACAGGGGTACGAGCAGTACTTC.